This is a list of T cell receptor beta chains from one sample in a study of blood T cell repertoires in COVID-19. The repertoire was sequenced with immunoSEQ multiplex PCR; TCRdb's copy has only in-frame clones and lacks some. The sample includes approximately 100,000 clones, around 80% of them seen just once. The sequenced sample was peripheral blood. The receptor set was obtained from a woman aged 60-70 years with acute or convalescent COVID-19. Both conserved end residues are part of each CDR3. D genes are given only for firm matches. Size is stated for part of the rows, as once, few or many counts, or as a class when the clone is expanded.

clone_size d_call j_call v_call cdr3_nt cdr3_aa
. . TRBJ2-1 TRBV5-6 TGTGCCAGCAGCTTGTCGGGGGATGGCTCGTTCTTC CASSLSGDGSFF
. TRBD1 TRBJ2-5 TRBV4-2 TGTGCCAGCAGCACGGGACAGCAAGAGACCCAGTACTTC CASSTGQQETQYF
. TRBD2 TRBJ2-1 TRBV6-1 TGTGCCAGCAGTGAACCCTCTTCTAGCGGCCGGGAGTTCTTC CASSEPSSSGREFF
. TRBD2 TRBJ2-1 TRBV28 TGTGCCAGCAGGAGTATGGGAGGGCAAGGCAATGAGCAGTTCTTC CASRSMGGQGNEQFF
. TRBD2 TRBJ2-3 TRBV27 TGTGCCAGCACCCGGCGGGGGGGTCTTTTCACCACAGATACGCAGTATTTT CASTRRGGLFTTDTQYF
. TRBD1 TRBJ1-2 TRBV12-3/TRBV12-4 TGTGCCAGCAGTGAGCCAGGGGGCTGGGGCTACACCTTC CASSEPGGWGYTF
. TRBD1 TRBJ2-2 TRBV5-6 TGTGCCAGCAGCCCCGGGACAGGGGCTCGAGGCACCGGGGAGCTGTTTTTT CASSPGTGARGTGELFF
. . TRBJ2-5 TRBV5-1 TGCGCCAGCAGCCAGGGACTGCTTTCCCAAGAGACCCAGTACTTC CASSQGLLSQETQYF
. TRBD1 TRBJ1-1 TRBV9 TGTGCCAGCAGCCCCCTGTTGAGGGACAGGTACACTGAAGCTTTCTTT CASSPLLRDRYTEAFF
once . TRBJ2-7 TRBV28 TGTGCCAGCAGTATCTTAGGCCAGGGCTACGAGCAGTACTTC CASSILGQGYEQYF
. TRBD1 TRBJ1-6 TRBV4-2 TGTGCCAGCAGCCAAGGGACAGGGAACTCACCCCTCCACTTT CASSQGTGNSPLHF
. . TRBJ2-5 TRBV12-3/TRBV12-4 TGTGCCAGCAGTTTAGCCCTCTCAGAGACCCAGTACTTC CASSLALSETQYF
few TRBD1 TRBJ2-7 TRBV5-1 TGCGCCAGCAGCACTAGGGACAGCGGTGACGAGCAGTACTTC CASSTRDSGDEQYF
. . TRBJ2-7 TRBV11-2 TGTGCCAGCAGCTTAGGAAGGAGCGGCTACGAGCAGTACTTC CASSLGRSGYEQYF
. TRBD2 TRBJ2-1 TRBV19 TGTGCCAGTAGCCTGCGGACTAGCGGTCATGAGCAGTTCTTC CASSLRTSGHEQFF
. TRBD1 TRBJ2-2 TRBV19 TGTGCCAGTAGCCTTGGGACAGGGCGCACCGGGGAGCTGTTTTTT CASSLGTGRTGELFF
. TRBD1 TRBJ1-1 TRBV5-4 TGTGCCAGCAGTCCCGGGACAGGGGGCCGGGTAACTGAAGCTTTCTTT CASSPGTGGRVTEAFF
. TRBD1 TRBJ2-5 TRBV7-9 TGTGCCAGCAGCCCGGGACAGATCTCGGAGACCCAGTACTTC CASSPGQISETQYF
few TRBD1 TRBJ2-7 TRBV4-2 TGTGCCAGCAGCCAAGATGGACAGGTCGGCGAGCAGTACTTC CASSQDGQVGEQYF
. . TRBJ2-3 TRBV6-5 TGTGCCAGCCTATTCCGACACTCCACCCTGGATACGCAGTATTTT CASLFRHSTLDTQYF
. . TRBJ2-7 TRBV3-1/TRBV3-2 TGTGCCAGCAGCCAAGTACGGGGGTCCTACGAGCAGTACTTC CASSQVRGSYEQYF
few . TRBJ2-1 TRBV5-8 TGTGCCAGCAGCTTGGCATCGGGCTCCTACAATGAGCAGTTCTTC CASSLASGSYNEQFF
. . TRBJ2-3 TRBV10-3 TGTGCCATCAGTGGAGTAGCGACTCTTACTTATACGCAGTATTTT CAISGVATLTYTQYF
. TRBD1 TRBJ2-7 TRBV6-5 TGTGCCAGCAGTTACGGGACAGGGGCTTTCGAGCAGTACTTC CASSYGTGAFEQYF
. . TRBJ2-7 TRBV19 TGTGCCAGTAGTACCCCCGACGAGCAGTACTTC CASSTPDEQYF
. TRBD1 TRBJ2-6 TRBV5-4 TGTGCCAGCAGCTTGGCTACGTCGACAGGGTCTGGGGCCAACGTCCTGACTTTC CASSLATSTGSGANVLTF
. . TRBJ1-1 TRBV5-1 TGCGCCAGCAGCTTGGCCTACCAGGGCAACACTGAAGCTTTCTTT CASSLAYQGNTEAFF
. TRBD2 TRBJ2-3 TRBV3-1/TRBV3-2 TGTGCCAGCAGCTCAAGGGGCTACGCCGGGGGGTCGTCCACAGATACGCAGTATTTT CASSSRGYAGGSSTDTQYF
. . TRBJ2-7 TRBV12-5 TGTGCTAGTGGTTCCCTCTTACTAGCCGGCGAGCAGTACTTC CASGSLLLAGEQYF
. TRBD1 TRBJ1-2 TRBV7-9 TGTGCCAGCAGCGACACAGGGGCACTTGGCTACACCTTC CASSDTGALGYTF
many . TRBJ1-2 TRBV2 TGTGCCAGCAGTGACAGGAACTATGGCTACACCTTC CASSDRNYGYTF
. TRBD1 TRBJ1-2 TRBV10-3 TGTGCCATCAACCGGGACAGGGAGTCTTCCGCGGGCTATGGCTACACCTTC CAINRDRESSAGYGYTF
. TRBD1 TRBJ1-2 TRBV6-6 TGTGCCAGCAGTCCCGGACAGGCGAACTATGGCTACACCTTC CASSPGQANYGYTF
. . TRBJ2-7 TRBV3-1/TRBV3-2 TGTGCCAGCAGCCATGCTAGCGTCTACGAGCAGTACTTC CASSHASVYEQYF
. . TRBJ2-3 TRBV11-2 TGTGCCATCGACCGTACGGGGGTCTCCACAGATACGCAGTATTTT CAIDRTGVSTDTQYF
few TRBD1 TRBJ2-1 TRBV7-2 TGTGCCAGCAGCACCCGACAGGGGGCAAACTACAATGAGCAGTTCTTC CASSTRQGANYNEQFF
. TRBD1 TRBJ1-4 TRBV13 TGTGCCAGCAGCTTAGGCGGTGGACAGGGGACAAATGAAAAACTGTTTTTT CASSLGGGQGTNEKLFF
few TRBD1 TRBJ1-2 TRBV19 TGTGCCAGTAGTACAGGGGGCGCGGGATATGGCTACACCTTC CASSTGGAGYGYTF
. TRBD1 TRBJ1-6 TRBV28 TGTGCCAGCAGTTTATGGGTCTCCGACAGGGGTGGATCCTATAATTCACCCCTCCACTTT CASSLWVSDRGGSYNSPLHF
. TRBD1 TRBJ1-1 TRBV6-5 TGTGCCAGCATTGGACAGGGGAACACTGAAGCTTTCTTT CASIGQGNTEAFF
. . TRBJ2-1 TRBV6-5 TGTGCCAGCAGGGGGAGCGGAGACAACTACAATGAGCAGTTCTTC CASRGSGDNYNEQFF
. TRBD1 TRBJ1-6 TRBV6-5 TGTGCCAGCAGTCGGACAGGGGGCGTAAGTTCACCCCTCCACTTT CASSRTGGVSSPLHF
. TRBD1 TRBJ1-1 TRBV5-1 TGCGCCAGCAGCTTTTTACAGGGGGGAACTGAAGCTTTCTTT CASSFLQGGTEAFF
. . TRBJ2-5 TRBV29-1 TGCAGCGCCTCACCCGAGGAGGGCTTGGACCCCCAGTACTTC CSASPEEGLDPQYF
. . TRBJ2-5 TRBV2 TGTGCCAGCAGTGTTGTTAGAGAGACCCAGTACTTC CASSVVRETQYF
. . TRBJ1-2 TRBV28 TGTGCCAGCAGTCCCGGGCCGGGGGGTTATATTGGCTACACCTTC CASSPGPGGYIGYTF
. . TRBJ2-3 TRBV6-5 TGTGCCAGCAGTTCCGCGGGCTCCTCTCGGACAGATACGCAGTATTTT CASSSAGSSRTDTQYF
. . TRBJ1-2 TRBV6-5 TGTGCCAGCCGCCCGAGGCGGACTTTCTATGGCTACACCTTC CASRPRRTFYGYTF
. TRBD2 TRBJ2-5 TRBV28 TGTGCCAGCAGTTTAAGCTTCGGGGGGGGCCAAGAGACCCAGTACTTC CASSLSFGGGQETQYF
. TRBD2 TRBJ2-5 TRBV7-2 TGTGCCAGCAGCTCCCGGACTAGCGGGGGGGCCGGAGGAGAGACCCAGTACTTC CASSSRTSGGAGGETQYF
few . TRBJ1-1 TRBV15 TGTGCCACCAGCAGAGAGGCGGGGGACACTGAAGCTTTCTTT CATSREAGDTEAFF
once TRBD2 TRBJ2-2 TRBV29-1 TGCAGCGTTTCCAGCGGGACTTACACCGGGGAGCTGTTTTTT CSVSSGTYTGELFF
. . TRBJ2-7 TRBV12-3/TRBV12-4 TGTGCCAGCAGCCTTAGACAACGCTACGAGCAGTACTTC CASSLRQRYEQYF